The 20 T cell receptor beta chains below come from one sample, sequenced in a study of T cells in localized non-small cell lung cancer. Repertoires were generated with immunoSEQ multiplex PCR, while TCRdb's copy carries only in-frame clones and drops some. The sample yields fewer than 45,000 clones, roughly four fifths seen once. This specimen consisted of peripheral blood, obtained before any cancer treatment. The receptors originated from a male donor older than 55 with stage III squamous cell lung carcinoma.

The CDR3: CASSLEAPRTQYF. The CDR3, as DNA: TGTGCCAGCAGCTTAGAAGCCCCCAGGACCCAGTACTTC. The rearrangement joins TRBV7-9 to TRBJ2-5; D remains ambiguous. The V and J ends lost 1 base and 7 bases respectively, with 10 bases between them. The CDR3 totals 13 residues. Germline V lookup: CDR1 SEHNR, CDR2 FQNEAQ (reference sequence).

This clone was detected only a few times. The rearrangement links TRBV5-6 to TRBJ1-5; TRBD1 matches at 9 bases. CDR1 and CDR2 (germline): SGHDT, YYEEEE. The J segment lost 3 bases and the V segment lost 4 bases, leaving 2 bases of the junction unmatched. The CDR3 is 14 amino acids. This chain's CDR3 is CASSRDRANQPQHF. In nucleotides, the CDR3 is TGTGCCAGCAGCCGGGACAGGGCCAATCAGCCCCAGCATTTT.

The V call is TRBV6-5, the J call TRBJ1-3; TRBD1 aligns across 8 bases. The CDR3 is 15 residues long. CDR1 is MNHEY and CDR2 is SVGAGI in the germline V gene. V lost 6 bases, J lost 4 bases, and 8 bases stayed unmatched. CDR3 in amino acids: CASSNDRGNGNTIYF. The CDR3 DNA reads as TGTGCCAGCAGCAACGACAGGGGAAACGGAAACACCATATATTTT.

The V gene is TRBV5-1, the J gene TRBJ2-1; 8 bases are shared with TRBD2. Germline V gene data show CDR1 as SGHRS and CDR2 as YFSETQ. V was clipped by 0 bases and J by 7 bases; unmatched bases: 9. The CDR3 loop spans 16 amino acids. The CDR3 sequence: CASSLDVGLGSNEQFF. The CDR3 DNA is TGCGCCAGCAGCTTGGACGTGGGACTAGGGAGTAATGAGCAGTTCTTC.

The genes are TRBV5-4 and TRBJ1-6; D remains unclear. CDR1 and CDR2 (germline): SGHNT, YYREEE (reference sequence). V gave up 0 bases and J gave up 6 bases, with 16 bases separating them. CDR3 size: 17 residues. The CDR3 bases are TGTGCCAGCAGCTTGGGAGGACGGCGGCTCGCTAATTCACCCCTCCACTTT. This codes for CASSLGGRRLANSPLHF.

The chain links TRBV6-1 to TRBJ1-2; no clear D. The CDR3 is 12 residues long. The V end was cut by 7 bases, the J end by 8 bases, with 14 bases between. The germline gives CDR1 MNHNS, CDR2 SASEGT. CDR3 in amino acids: CASTTDERGYTF. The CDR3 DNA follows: TGTGCCAGCACTACTGACGAACGCGGCTACACCTTC.

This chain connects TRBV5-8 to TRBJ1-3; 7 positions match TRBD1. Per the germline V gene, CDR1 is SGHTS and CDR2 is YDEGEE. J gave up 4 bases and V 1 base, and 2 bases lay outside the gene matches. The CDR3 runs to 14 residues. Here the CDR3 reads CASSLRGRGNTIYF. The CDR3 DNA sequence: TGTGCCAGCAGCTTGAGGGGGCGCGGAAACACCATATATTTT.

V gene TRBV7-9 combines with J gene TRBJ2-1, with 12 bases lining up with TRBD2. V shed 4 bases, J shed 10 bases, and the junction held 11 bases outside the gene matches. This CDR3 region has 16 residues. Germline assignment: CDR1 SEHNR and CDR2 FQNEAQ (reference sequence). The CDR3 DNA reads TGTGCCAGCAGCTACCACCCTAGCGGGGGGGCCTGGGAGCAGTTCTTC. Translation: CASSYHPSGGAWEQFF.

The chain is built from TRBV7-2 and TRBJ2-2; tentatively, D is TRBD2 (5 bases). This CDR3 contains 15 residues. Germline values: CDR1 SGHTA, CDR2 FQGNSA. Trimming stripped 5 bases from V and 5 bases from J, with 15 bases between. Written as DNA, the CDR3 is TGTGCCAGCAGCCTTCTTCCTGGGAGTACCGGGGAGCTGTTTTTT. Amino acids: CASSLLPGSTGELFF.

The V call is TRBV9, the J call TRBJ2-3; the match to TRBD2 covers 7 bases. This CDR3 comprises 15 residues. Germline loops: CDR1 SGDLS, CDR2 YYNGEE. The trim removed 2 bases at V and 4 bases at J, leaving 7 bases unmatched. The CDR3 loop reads CASSVGSGFADTQYF. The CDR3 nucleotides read TGTGCCAGCAGCGTTGGTAGCGGGTTCGCAGATACGCAGTATTTT.

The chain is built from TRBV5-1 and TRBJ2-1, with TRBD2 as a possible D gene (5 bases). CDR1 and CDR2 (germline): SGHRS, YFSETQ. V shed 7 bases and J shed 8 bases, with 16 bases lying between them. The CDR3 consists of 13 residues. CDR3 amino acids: CASRDGRGDEQFF. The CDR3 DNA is TGCGCCAGCCGGGATGGGCGTGGGGATGAGCAGTTCTTC.

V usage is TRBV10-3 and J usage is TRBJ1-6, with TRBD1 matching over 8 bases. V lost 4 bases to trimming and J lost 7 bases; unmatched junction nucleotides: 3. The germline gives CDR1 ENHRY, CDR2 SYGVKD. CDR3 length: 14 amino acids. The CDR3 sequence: CAISGNRGNSPLHF. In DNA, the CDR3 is TGTGCCATCAGTGGTAACAGGGGGAATTCACCCCTCCACTTT.

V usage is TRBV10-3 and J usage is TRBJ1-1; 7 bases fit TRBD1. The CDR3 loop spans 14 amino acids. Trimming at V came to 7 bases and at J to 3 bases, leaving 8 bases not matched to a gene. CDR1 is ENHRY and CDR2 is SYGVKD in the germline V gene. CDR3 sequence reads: CAIKGGRGDTEAFF. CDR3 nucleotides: TGTGCCATCAAAGGGGGCCGAGGGGACACTGAAGCTTTCTTT.

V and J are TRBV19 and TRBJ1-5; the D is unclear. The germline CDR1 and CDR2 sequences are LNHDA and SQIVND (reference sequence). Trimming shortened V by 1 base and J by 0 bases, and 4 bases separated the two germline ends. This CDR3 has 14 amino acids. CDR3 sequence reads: CASSIASSNQPQHF. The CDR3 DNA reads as TGTGCCAGTAGTATAGCCAGTAGCAATCAGCCCCAGCATTTT.

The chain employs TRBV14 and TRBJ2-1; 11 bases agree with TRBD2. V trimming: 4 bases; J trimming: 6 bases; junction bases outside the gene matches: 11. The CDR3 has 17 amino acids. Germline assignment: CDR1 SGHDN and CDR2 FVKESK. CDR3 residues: CASSRFISSGRVNEQFF. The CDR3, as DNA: TGTGCCAGCAGCCGGTTCATTAGTAGCGGGAGGGTCAATGAGCAGTTCTTC.

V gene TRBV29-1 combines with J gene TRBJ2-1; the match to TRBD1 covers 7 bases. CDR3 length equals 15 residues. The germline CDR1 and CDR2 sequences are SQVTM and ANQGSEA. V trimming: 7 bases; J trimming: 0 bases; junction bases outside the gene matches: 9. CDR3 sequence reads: CSAGDRESSYNEQFF. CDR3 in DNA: TGCAGCGCCGGAGACAGGGAGAGCTCCTACAATGAGCAGTTCTTC.

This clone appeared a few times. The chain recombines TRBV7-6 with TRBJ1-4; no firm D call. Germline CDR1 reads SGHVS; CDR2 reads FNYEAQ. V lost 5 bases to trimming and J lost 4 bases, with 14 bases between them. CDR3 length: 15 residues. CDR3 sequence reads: CASSRSGGINEKLFF. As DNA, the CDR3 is TGTGCCAGCAGCCGCTCAGGAGGGATTAATGAAAAACTGTTTTTT.

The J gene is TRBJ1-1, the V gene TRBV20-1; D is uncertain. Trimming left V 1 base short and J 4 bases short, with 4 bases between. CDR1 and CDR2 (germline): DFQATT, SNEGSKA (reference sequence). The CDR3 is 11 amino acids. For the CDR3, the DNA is TGCAGTGCTAGAGGTTTCACTGAAGCTTTCTTT. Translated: CSARGFTEAFF.

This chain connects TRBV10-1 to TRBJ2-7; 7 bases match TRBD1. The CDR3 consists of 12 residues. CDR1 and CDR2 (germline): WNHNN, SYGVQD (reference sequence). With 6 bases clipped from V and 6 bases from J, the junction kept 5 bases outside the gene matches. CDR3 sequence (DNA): TGCGCCAGCAGGGGGGACAGAGGCGAGCAGTACTTC. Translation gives CASRGDRGEQYF.

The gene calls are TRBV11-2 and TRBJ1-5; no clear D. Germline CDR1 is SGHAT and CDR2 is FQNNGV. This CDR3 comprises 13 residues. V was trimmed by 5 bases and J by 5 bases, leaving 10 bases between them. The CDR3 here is CASSRGRDQPQHF. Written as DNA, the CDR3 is TGTGCCAGCAGCCGCGGTAGGGATCAGCCCCAGCATTTT.